This T cell receptor beta chain appears in the sequencing data of a study of cytomegalovirus exposure and HLA in healthy donors (TCRdb year 2017). Broadly, across the study: According to an earlier analysis of a few hundred of the donors, about 179 million T cells yielded roughly 110 million unique TCR beta sequences and less than 300 Gb of sequence data. The study was designed to test whether signatures of past pathogen exposure could be identified by cataloging public T cell receptors. An early release covering about 600 HLA-typed donors comprised 300 to 350 gigabases of sequencing data and 85 million to 100 million unique TCR sequences. Alongside the repertoire data, information on donor age, sex, ethnicity and CMV serostatus was compiled. All discovery cohort repertoires had been generated using a single sequencing platform. HLA typing covered class I and class II loci at four-digit resolution. The study combined high-throughput TCR immunosequencing, statistical association of individual TCRs with disease status, and machine learning to predict cytomegalovirus infection status. Along with the approximately 670-subject first cohort, a separate validation cohort of around 120 different subjects was used. In the later analysis, no new phenotypic data were used to find candidate immune exposures; instead, reliance was placed on TCR beta sequences and their occurrence across donors. On average, roughly 240,000 unique TCR beta nucleotide sequences were sequenced per donor among more than 350 genotyped donors of the cohort, with roughly 18% of those sequences being non-productive. The genetic ancestry cluster associated with self-reported Caucasian donors included about 84% of the approximately 430 genotyped donors. The number of typed donors differed by locus: about 629-630 for A, B, C, DRB1 and DQB1; 500 to 550 for DQA1; fewer than 610 for DPA1; and 400 to 480 for DPB1. Using immunosequencing, the study profiled T cell repertoires from 500 to 800 subjects and related those repertoires to cytomegalovirus serostatus. Roughly five DR-DQ haplotypes were treated as single units for association and clustering because of strong linkage in the cohort. An earlier analysis of nearly 600 of the donors applied high-throughput TCR beta sequencing to assess whether each TCR beta V gene segment acted as functional or pseudogenic. In a later genetic analysis, genome-wide SNP genotypes for 398 of the 666 donors were used, and that subset was treated as a discovery cohort. A later analysis re-examined previously published TCR beta repertoires from more than 550 donors and added high-resolution HLA genotyping to investigate patterns of TCR occurrence. What the study reported, not specific to this receptor: A total of 150 to 200 TCR beta chains were listed by the study as associated with cytomegalovirus. Assigning TCR associations to individual alleles was difficult when HLA alleles, especially DR and DQ, strongly co-occurred. A cluster of highly shared sequence variants was judged likely to be a technical artifact of the sequencing pipeline. It was suggested by the authors that the approach could potentially be generalized to other disease states and immunological phenotypes. In vitro tests confirmed that a few of the cytomegalovirus-associated TCR beta chains recognize cytomegalovirus antigens. Compared with equally common non-associated chains, HLA-associated TCR beta chains in a later analysis were more clonally expanded and had lower generation probabilities. In a later analysis, several top co-occurrence clusters were reported to appear linked to parvovirus B19, influenza, CMV and Epstein-Barr virus. In an earlier analysis of a few hundred of the donors, most TCR beta V segments were observed in productive rearrangements about 90% or about 30% of the time, broadly matching IMGT annotations. Most TCR sequences were observed very rarely across donors, whereas some public TCRs were present in many individuals. Only TCR beta chains were sequenced in this cohort, and the absence of alpha or paired-chain data limited detectable features. Most CMV-associated TCR beta chains appeared to be HLA-restricted in a later analysis, and the HLA associations seemed to be driven largely by CMV exposure. A later analysis found that TCR association rates varied across HLA loci, with DRB1 alleles showing the most associated TCRs and HLA-C alleles the fewest. The classifier was reported to diagnose cytomegalovirus status with high specificity and sensitivity in both the original and validation cohorts. Because the 87-base-pair reads could not distinguish some IMGT-functional V segments, including TRBV6-2 and TRBV6-3, those segments were excluded. Compared with the approximately 710-donor mean, donors in an Asian-associated ancestry cluster had fewer N-insertions in productive TCRs, according to a later genetic analysis. Because counts were too low, roughly 18 rarely observed V segments, including chromosome 9 orphons, were left out of the earlier analysis of roughly 600 of the donors. The only immune exposure information available for the cohort was CMV serostatus. Because HLA typing was missing for some donors at each locus, association tests included only the typed subset. A further reported finding was that TCR beta sequences accurately predicted the HLA-A and HLA-B alleles for most subjects in the first cohort. V-gene and J-gene trimming of TCR beta chains was associated with a missense DCLRE1C variant in a later genetic analysis, and the association was replicated in an independent cohort. A later analysis associated 15,000 to 20,000 TCR beta sequences with specific HLA alleles at a false discovery rate of 0.05. Linkage disequilibrium might explain the correlated functional status among segregating V segments, but an unknown experimental factor could not be ruled out. The presence/absence analyses assumed that sequencing depth was roughly uniform across donors, and that assumption may not be true.

The cohort consisted of hundreds of healthy bone marrow donors. Cohort members were all nominally healthy when sampled, although unrecorded immune exposures were likely present. The donor tested CMV seronegative, placing the donor among the roughly 400 seronegative members of the cohort. A peripheral blood sample was collected from each donor, and TCR beta sequencing was performed on peripheral blood mononuclear cells. The Qiagen DNeasy Blood Extraction Kit was used to extract genomic DNA from the blood cell samples. Library construction relied on the immunoSEQ multiplex PCR assay. For the multiplex PCR, a mixture combining 60 forward primers for TCR Vbeta segments and 13 reverse primers for TCR Jbeta segments was used. The CDR3 region of rearranged TCR beta genes was amplified from genomic DNA by a multiplex PCR assay. Amplified TCR beta libraries were sequenced as 87-base-pair reads on the Illumina HiSeq System. As for how the authors treated the data: A later analysis tallied approximately 87 million unique TCR beta chains across the 666 repertoires, and some 10 million of those chains were shared by two or more donors. To remove PCR and sequencing errors, raw reads were error-corrected and collapsed into unique sequences using a nearest-neighbor algorithm that merged closely related sequences. To assign V, D and J gene segments, CDR3 sequences were aligned to IMGT reference sequences. For a sequence to be retained, a match of at least six nucleotides to both a V gene segment and a J gene segment was required. A rearrangement counted as productive if the CDR3 had no stop codons and remained in frame with V and J, and every other rearrangement counted as non-productive. Following IMGT convention, CDR3 was defined as the stretch from the second conserved V-encoded cysteine to the conserved J-encoded phenylalanine. Sequences without an unambiguous match to a single V gene segment were excluded from the earlier analysis of 450 to 750 of the donors. In an earlier analysis of 500 to 750 of the donors, V segments were called functional above 56.7% productive rearrangements and were called segregating when the between-donor standard deviation exceeded 5%. A statistical classification framework was built to diagnose cytomegalovirus status from the catalog of TCR beta chain sequences. A later analysis assigned V and J genes by comparing TCR nucleotide sequences with IMGT/GENE-DB human TR gene sequences. The TCRdist pipeline was used in a later analysis to assign CDR3 sequences and most-parsimonious VDJ recombination scenarios. In a later analysis, each TCR beta chain was defined by its CDR3 amino acid sequence together with its V-gene family, and reads without a unique V-gene family were excluded. As a way to deal with suspected cross-contamination and a sequencing artifact, a later analysis dropped hundreds of nucleotide sequences that were highly shared and had low generation probability. A later analysis calculated a clonal expansion index for each public chain from normalized within-repertoire ranks of inferred template counts. In a later analysis, generation probabilities were computed with a VDJ recombination model fitted to out-of-frame rearrangements, and the resulting probabilities were checked against IGoR. A later analysis scored TCR-TCR, TCR-HLA and TCR-CMV co-occurrence with hypergeometric tests, applying a repertoire-size bias correction to TCR pairs. False discovery rates were estimated in a later analysis by permuting HLA or CMV assignments 20 times. In a later analysis, co-occurring TCRs were grouped using DBSCAN, with TCRdist sequence similarity added in when clustering inside HLA-allele-positive subsets. Co-occurrence clustering excluded repertoires with fewer than 30,000 or more than 120,000 public chains, plus five with anomalous nucleotide sharing. The source is immuneACCESS, and TCRdb retained only in-frame sequences with V and J called. Part of the clones is not carried over; for the studies checked, unresolved V genes explain less than half of this, and the remainder is unexplained. Clone size and V and J calls were adopted from that table, with D and trimming inferred from the DNA. In all, the sample holds approximately 150,000 clones, and 77% of those were seen once. The top ten hold 1.5% to 2% of the sample.

CDR1 and CDR2 (SGHRS, YFSETQ) derive from the germline V gene. V is cut by 3 bases and J by 1 base, and the space between the germline ends is 13 bases. Counted from cysteine to phenylalanine, this CDR3 has 15 amino acids. This entry keeps only the CDR3 DNA: 45 bases, framed from base 1. There are a few counts of this clone. No cognate antigen has been identified for it. The record has no base qualities; no much larger clone is one base away. The TCR originated in a woman under 40 in good health and CMV-seronegative. The sequence links TRBV5-1 to TRBJ1-1, with no confident D gene call. The sequenced sample was PBMCs. The DNA sequence is as follows: TGCGCCAGCAGCTCGCCGGAGGGTTCGAACACTGAAGCTTTCTTT. It is translated as CASSSPEGSNTEAFF.